The sequence of this T cell receptor beta chain was determined in a study of cytomegalovirus exposure and HLA in healthy donors. Findings and limits, study-wide: Available immune exposure information covered CMV serostatus only.

Primers for the PCR totalled 60 Vbeta and 13 Jbeta. Data came from immunoSEQ multiplex PCR; TCRdb stores just in-frame clones and leaves some out. The sample holds about 130,000 clones, about four fifths seen once. Note on this clone: Its antigen is as yet unknown.

The germline V gene has CDR1 LGHNA and CDR2 YSLEER. The junction had 4 bases not matched to a gene; V was cut back by 0 bases and J by 4 bases. The CDR3 is 15 amino acids. Material: PBMCs. The V call is TRBV4-3, the J call TRBJ2-5, with 8 bases lining up with TRBD1. This sequence originates from a man younger than 45 in good health and CMV-seronegative. The DNA for the CDR3 is TGCGCCAGCAGCCAAGAAGGGACAGGAGGAGAGACCCAGTACTTC. Translated, it gives CASSQEGTGGETQYF.